The clone carrying this T cell receptor beta chain was counted a few times. Its antigen remains unknown. The data stem from a study of T cells after posttransplantation cyclophosphamide. Findings and limits, study-wide: After PTCy, TRB diversity resembled that of CNI/methotrexate controls. Tissue-infiltrating T cells from skin or gut overlapped little with blood T cells. Later blood repertoires were often dominated by clones from the donor CD8+ memory compartment.

The CDR3 totals 15 residues. In germline, CDR1 is SNHLY, CDR2 FYNNEI. Germline trimming cut 4 bases from V and 7 bases from J; bases unmatched to any gene: 9. Cells defined as naive were viable CD3+CD4+ or CD3+CD8+ and CCR7+CD45RA+CD45RO-CD95-CD27+CD28+. TCRdb's table, derived via immunoSEQ multiplex PCR, lists solely in-frame clones and lacks some. The sample yields approximately 30,000 clones, around nine tenths seen once. The rearrangement joins TRBV2 to TRBJ2-1; 8 bases map to TRBD1. The clonotype was recovered from a woman in her sixties in good health, CMV-negative, and a related stem cell transplant donor. Sample: naive CD4+ T cells sorted from PBMCs. The chain's CDR3 is CASSVVPGGGNEQFF. CDR3 DNA: TGTGCCAGCAGTGTAGTGCCAGGGGGCGGGAATGAGCAGTTCTTC. Variable domain in full (rest from reference TRBV2 and TRBJ2-1): EPEVTQTPSHQVTQMGQEVILRCVPISNHLYFYWYRQILGQKVEFLVSFYNNEISEKSEIFDDQFSVERPDGSNFTLKIRSTKLEDSAMYFCASSVVPGGGNEQFFGPGTRLTVL.